This is a list of T cell receptor beta chains from one sample in a study of radiotherapy plus CTLA-4 blockade in lung cancer. The repertoire was sequenced with immunoSEQ multiplex PCR; TCRdb's copy has only in-frame clones and lacks some. The sample lists more than 75,000 clones, around 84% occurring once. The starting material was peripheral blood, obtained from a patient treated with radiotherapy plus ipilimumab. The receptor source for this set is a human donor with non-small cell lung cancer that progressed on radiotherapy plus ipilimumab. The CDR3 runs from the conserved cysteine through the conserved F or W. The D gene is left open where the match is weak. Size values are once, few and many counts, or a class for expanded clones, and some rows have none.

TRBV28	few	NA	TRBJ1-3	TGTGCCAGCATAGGGGCTGCCGGAAACACCATATATTTT	CASIGAAGNTIYF
TRBV6-6	NA	NA	TRBJ1-4	TGTGCCAGCATCAGATCAACTAATGAAAAACTGTTTTTT	CASIRSTNEKLFF
TRBV5-1	NA	NA	TRBJ2-7	TGCGCCAGCAGCTTGCTGACAGGTTCCTACGAGCAGTGCTTC	CASSLLTGSYEQCF
TRBV30	NA	TRBD1	TRBJ1-1	TGTGCCTGGTCCCGGGACAGGGGCACTGAAGCTTTCTTT	CAWSRDRGTEAFF
TRBV27	few	NA	TRBJ2-1	TGTGCCAGCAGTAAGGGACTCCACAATGAGCAGTTCTTC	CASSKGLHNEQFF
TRBV6-5	once	NA	TRBJ2-1	TGTGCCAGCAGTTATTCGACCGGGACCTATTACAATGAGCAGTTCTTC	CASSYSTGTYYNEQFF
TRBV10-2	NA	NA	TRBJ1-4	TGCGCCAGCAGTGAGTCACGGGACTCCCTGCTAACTAATGAAAAACTGTTTTTT	CASSESRDSLLTNEKLFF
TRBV7-3	NA	NA	TRBJ2-1	TGTGCCAGCAGCTTAGATCCCATACCCGGCAATGAGCAGTTCTTC	CASSLDPIPGNEQFF
TRBV25-1	few	TRBD1	TRBJ1-1	TGTGCCAGCAGTGAATCTAGACAGGGGGTTTTTCGGGACACTGAAGCTTTCTTT	CASSESRQGVFRDTEAFF
TRBV27	NA	NA	TRBJ1-5	TGTGCCAGCAGTACTGAAAATCAGCCCCAGCATTTT	CASSTENQPQHF